The rows below give T cell receptor beta chains drawn from one sample of a study of cytomegalovirus exposure and HLA in healthy donors. Measured with immunoSEQ multiplex PCR; TCRdb has only the in-frame clones, and not every one. The data contain more than 120,000 clones, 82% of them singletons. The sample taken for sequencing was PBMCs. Every receptor here comes from a male donor in good health and CMV-seronegative. Each CDR3 is given with its conserved first and last residue. D genes are given only for firm matches. Size is stated for part of the rows, as once, few or many counts, or as a class when the clone is expanded.

j_call d_call v_call clone_size cdr3_nt cdr3_aa
TRBJ2-2 TRBD2 TRBV5-6 NA TGTGCCAGCAGCTTGTTTATGGGACTAGCGAACACCGGGGAGCTGTTTTTT CASSLFMGLANTGELFF
TRBJ2-5 NA TRBV7-2 NA TGTGCCAGCAGCTTAGCTGAGTACCAAGAGACCCAGTACTTC CASSLAEYQETQYF
TRBJ2-2 NA TRBV19 NA TGTGCCAGTAAAGACCAGGGGATGGTCGGGGAGCTGTTTTTT CASKDQGMVGELFF
TRBJ2-7 TRBD1 TRBV5-1 NA TGCGCCAGCAGCTTGGCGACAGGGACCACCTACGAGCAGTACTTC CASSLATGTTYEQYF
TRBJ1-2 NA TRBV14 NA TGTGCCAGCAGCCATCGCGGAGGTCGCTATGGCTACACCTTC CASSHRGGRYGYTF
TRBJ2-1 NA TRBV18 NA TGTGCCAGCTCACCCTCCTACGGGAGCGAGCAGTTCTTC CASSPSYGSEQFF
TRBJ2-7 TRBD1 TRBV19 NA TGTGCCAGTAGTATAGGGGCAGGGGGCTACTACGAGCAGTACTTC CASSIGAGGYYEQYF
TRBJ2-1 TRBD2 TRBV9 NA TGTGCCAGCAGCCCTACTAGCGGGTTCCCCAATGAGCAGTTCTTC CASSPTSGFPNEQFF
TRBJ1-3 TRBD1 TRBV9 NA TGTGCCAGCAGCGCCGCAGGGGGCCCTGGAAACACCATATATTTT CASSAAGGPGNTIYF
TRBJ1-1 NA TRBV5-1 NA TGCGCCAGCAGCGCCCAGGGGTCGAACACTGAAGCTTTCTTT CASSAQGSNTEAFF
TRBJ2-2 TRBD1 TRBV5-1 NA TGCGCCAGCAGCCTGGGACAGGGGAACACCGGGGAGCTGTTTTTT CASSLGQGNTGELFF
TRBJ2-7 NA TRBV12-5 NA TGTGCTAGTGGTTTGGCCAAAGGGAGATACGAGCAGTACTTC CASGLAKGRYEQYF
TRBJ1-1 NA TRBV9 NA TGTGCCAGCAGCCAGGGGAGCACTGAAGCTTTCTTT CASSQGSTEAFF
TRBJ2-5 NA TRBV10-3 NA TGTGCCATCAGTACAGGGCAAGAGACCCAGTACTTC CAISTGQETQYF
TRBJ2-1 NA TRBV7-2 once TGTGCCAGCAGCTTAGCTTCCGCCGTTCGGAGTGAGCAGTTCTTC CASSLASAVRSEQFF
TRBJ2-7 TRBD2 TRBV4-1 NA TGCGCCAGCAGGTTTCGAGAGGGAGGGACTGGCTACGAGCAGTACTTC CASRFREGGTGYEQYF
TRBJ2-7 TRBD1 TRBV27 NA TGTGCCAGCAGTTTAGGGACAGGGATGATCTACGAGCAGTACTTC CASSLGTGMIYEQYF
TRBJ2-1 NA TRBV2 NA TGTGCCAGTATGGACACCTTCAATGAGCAGTTCTTC CASMDTFNEQFF
TRBJ1-4 NA TRBV4-3 NA TGCGCCGGCAGCCAAGACCACCAGGGCGTTGAAAAACTGTTTTTT CAGSQDHQGVEKLFF
TRBJ1-1 TRBD1 TRBV2 NA TGTGCCAGCAGTTATTCCCCCGGGACAGGCACTGAAGCTTTCTTT CASSYSPGTGTEAFF
TRBJ1-2 TRBD1 TRBV19 NA TGTGCCAGTAGTACAATAGGACAGGGAAACTATGGCTACACCTTC CASSTIGQGNYGYTF
TRBJ1-1 NA TRBV7-2 once TGTGCCAGCGGAGCGACAGGCAACACTGAAGCTTTCTTT CASGATGNTEAFF
TRBJ2-1 TRBD2 TRBV30 NA TGTGCCTGGGGACCAACTAGCGGGGTCAATGAGCAGTTCTTC CAWGPTSGVNEQFF
TRBJ2-7 NA TRBV11-2 NA TGTGCCAGCAGCTTAGACAGGCCTTACGAGCAGTACTTC CASSLDRPYEQYF
TRBJ2-1 NA TRBV11-3 NA TGTGCCAGCAGCTCAAGCAGGGGCGGGAGAAATGAGCAGTTCTTC CASSSSRGGRNEQFF
TRBJ2-7 TRBD1 TRBV28 few TGTGCCAGCAGTCCCGCTCTCGAGACAGGGGTAAAGAGGGGCGAGCAGTACTTC CASSPALETGVKRGEQYF
TRBJ2-1 TRBD2 TRBV11-3 few TGTGCCAGCAGCTCCGCCGGGACTAGCGGGAGAGGGGGGGGGAGTAATGAGCAGTTCTTC CASSSAGTSGRGGGSNEQFF
TRBJ2-7 NA TRBV23-1 NA TGCGCCAGCAGTACAGACAGAAGCTGTATTCCCTACGAGCAGTACTTC CASSTDRSCIPYEQYF